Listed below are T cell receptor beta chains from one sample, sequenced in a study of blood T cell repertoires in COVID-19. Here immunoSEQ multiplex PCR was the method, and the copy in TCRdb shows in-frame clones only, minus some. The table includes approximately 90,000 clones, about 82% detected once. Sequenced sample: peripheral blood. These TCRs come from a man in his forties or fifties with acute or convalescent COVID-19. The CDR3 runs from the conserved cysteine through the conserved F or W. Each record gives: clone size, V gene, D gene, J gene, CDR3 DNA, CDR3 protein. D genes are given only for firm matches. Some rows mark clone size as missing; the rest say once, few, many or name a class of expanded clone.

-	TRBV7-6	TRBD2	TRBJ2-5	TGTGCCAGCAGCGCCCGGGGGGGGAGTAGGGAGACCCAGTACTTC	CASSARGGSRETQYF
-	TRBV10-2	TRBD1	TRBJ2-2	TGCGCCAGCAGGGATGGACAGGGATCCACCGGGGAGCTGTTTTTT	CASRDGQGSTGELFF
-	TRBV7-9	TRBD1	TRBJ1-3	TGTGCCAGCAGCCCGGGGACAGAAGGAAACACCATATATTTT	CASSPGTEGNTIYF
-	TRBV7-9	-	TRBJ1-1	TGTGCCAGCAGCTTAGGGTACGGGGCGGGGGGCACGAACACTGAAGCTTTCTTT	CASSLGYGAGGTNTEAFF
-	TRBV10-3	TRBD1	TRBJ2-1	TGTGCCATCACGCCGGATCCGGGACAGGGTATCTACAATGAGCAGTTCTTC	CAITPDPGQGIYNEQFF
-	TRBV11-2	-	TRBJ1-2	TGTGCCAGCAGCTTAGCGGGGGGGCCATACACCTTC	CASSLAGGPYTF
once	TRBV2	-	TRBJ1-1	TGTGCCAGCAGTGATCGTTCCAACACTGAAGCTTTCTTT	CASSDRSNTEAFF
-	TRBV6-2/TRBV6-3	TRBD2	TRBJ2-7	TGTGCCAGCAGTTATCCCACCCTGGCGGGGGGGCCCTACGAGCAGTACTTC	CASSYPTLAGGPYEQYF
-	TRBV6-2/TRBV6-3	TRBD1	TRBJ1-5	TGTGCCAGCAGTTACTCGAACAACAGGGGTGGCAATCAGCCCCAGCATTTT	CASSYSNNRGGNQPQHF
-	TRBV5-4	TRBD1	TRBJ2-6	TGTGCCAGCAGCAGGACAGGCTCTGGGGCCAACGTCCTGACTTTC	CASSRTGSGANVLTF
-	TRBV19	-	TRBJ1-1	TGTGCCAGTAGTTTGACACCGAACACTGAAGCTTTCTTT	CASSLTPNTEAFF
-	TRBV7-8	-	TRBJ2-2	TGTGCCAGCAGCTTAGTCCCAAACAGGAACACCGGGGAGCTGTTTTTT	CASSLVPNRNTGELFF
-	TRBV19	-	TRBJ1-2	TGTGCCAGTAGTATAGTTCGCGATGGCTACACCTTC	CASSIVRDGYTF
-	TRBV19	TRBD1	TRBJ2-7	TGTGCCAGTGGGGACAGGGGTCGCTACGAGCAGTACTTC	CASGDRGRYEQYF
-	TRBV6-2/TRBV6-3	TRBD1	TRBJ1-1	TGTGCCAGCAGTTACGGAGGGACAGGCCTCACTGAAGCTTTCTTT	CASSYGGTGLTEAFF
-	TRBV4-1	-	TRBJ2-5	TGCGCCAGCAGCCAAGCCCAGGGCGGACAAGAGACCCAGTACTTC	CASSQAQGGQETQYF
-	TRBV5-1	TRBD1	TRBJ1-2	TGCGCCAGCAGCACCCGGCAGGGGGATGGCTACACCTTC	CASSTRQGDGYTF
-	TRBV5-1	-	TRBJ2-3	TGCGCCAGCAGCTTGGGGGCGGGTAACACAGATACGCAGTATTTT	CASSLGAGNTDTQYF
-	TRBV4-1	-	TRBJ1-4	TGCGCCAGCAGCCGACAGGAAAGTGCCCAAACTAATGAAAAACTGTTTTTT	CASSRQESAQTNEKLFF
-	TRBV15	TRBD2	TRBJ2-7	TGTGCCACCAGCAGAGAGGGGGAGCGGGGGGTCGTAAGCTCCTACGAGCAGTACTTC	CATSREGERGVVSSYEQYF
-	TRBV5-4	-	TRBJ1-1	TGTGCCAGCAGCCCCGTTGTGAACACTGAAGCTTTCTTT	CASSPVVNTEAFF
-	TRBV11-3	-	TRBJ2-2	TGTGCCAGCAGCTTATCCTACGGGGCGGGGACCGGGGAGCTGTTTTTT	CASSLSYGAGTGELFF
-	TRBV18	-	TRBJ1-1	TGTGCCAGCTCACCAGTTAGTAACACTGAAGCTTTCTTT	CASSPVSNTEAFF
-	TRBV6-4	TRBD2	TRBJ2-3	TGTGCCAGCAGTGAGGGACTAGCTCCAGATACGCAGTATTTT	CASSEGLAPDTQYF
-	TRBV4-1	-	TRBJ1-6	TGCGCCAGCAGCCAAGGTCAGGGAGGTTATAATTCACCCCTCCACTTT	CASSQGQGGYNSPLHF
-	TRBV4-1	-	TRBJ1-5	TGCGCCAGCAGCCACACGACAGGAGATCAGCCCCAGCATTTT	CASSHTTGDQPQHF
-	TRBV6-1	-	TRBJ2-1	TGTGCCAGCAGTGAAGTTCTCGGGGTTAGTGCTGAGCAGTTCTTC	CASSEVLGVSAEQFF
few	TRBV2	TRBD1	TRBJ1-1	TGTGCCAGCAGGGGGACAGGGAACACTGAAGCTTTCTTT	CASRGTGNTEAFF
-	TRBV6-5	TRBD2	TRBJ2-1	TGTGCCACCATGACCAGCGGGAGTCTCTATGAGCAGTTCTTC	CATMTSGSLYEQFF
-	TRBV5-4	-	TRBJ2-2	TGTGCTTCCTTAGGGGCAGGGGATACCGGGGAGCTGTTTTTT	CASLGAGDTGELFF
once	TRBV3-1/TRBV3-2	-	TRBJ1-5	TGTGCCAGCAGCCAAGGGGGGGGGAGTCAGCCCCAGCATTTT	CASSQGGGSQPQHF
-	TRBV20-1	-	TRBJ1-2	TGCAGTGCTAGAGATTCCACCAAACTCTTC	CSARDSTKLF
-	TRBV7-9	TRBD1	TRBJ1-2	TGTGCCAGCAGCTCCCCTTGGACAGGGTCTCAGCTGGACTATGGCTACACCTTC	CASSSPWTGSQLDYGYTF
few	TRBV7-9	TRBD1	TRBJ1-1	TGTGCCAGCAGTCCCGGGACAGGGTTTGGTACTGAAGCTTTCTTT	CASSPGTGFGTEAFF
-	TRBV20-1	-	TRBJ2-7	TGCAGTGCTAGTGGAACAGGGTCCTACGAGCAGTACTTC	CSASGTGSYEQYF
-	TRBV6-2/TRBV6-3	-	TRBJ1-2	TGTGCCAGCAGCCCAGGTTGGCAGGGCGGCTATGGCTACACCTTC	CASSPGWQGGYGYTF
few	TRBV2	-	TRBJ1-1	TGTGCCAGCAGTGAACAGGGGTGGGGGAACACTGAAGCTTTCTTT	CASSEQGWGNTEAFF
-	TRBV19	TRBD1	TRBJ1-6	TGTGCCAGTAGAACAGGGGGTTCCTATAATTCACCCCTCCACTTT	CASRTGGSYNSPLHF
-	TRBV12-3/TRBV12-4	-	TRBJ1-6	TGTGCCAGCAGTCAGGGCAGGGATTCACCCCTCCACTTT	CASSQGRDSPLHF
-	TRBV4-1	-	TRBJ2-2	TGCGCCAGCAGCCAACAGGGGGCGGGGGCCCAACTAGGCACCGGGGAGCTGTTTTTT	CASSQQGAGAQLGTGELFF
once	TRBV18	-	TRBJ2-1	TGTGCCAGCTCACGGGGGGACCCCTACAATGAGCAGTTCTTC	CASSRGDPYNEQFF
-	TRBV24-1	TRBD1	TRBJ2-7	TGTGCCACCAGTGATTTGCGGCGAGAGACAGGGCCCGAGCAGTACTTC	CATSDLRRETGPEQYF
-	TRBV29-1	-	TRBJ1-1	TGCAGCGTTGAAGGTCGAGGAGGGAGGGCTTTCTTT	CSVEGRGGRAFF
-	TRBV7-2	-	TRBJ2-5	TGTGCCAGCAGCTCCACTAGAGTAGGGCAAGAGACCCAGTACTTC	CASSSTRVGQETQYF
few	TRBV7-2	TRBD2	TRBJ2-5	TGTGCCAGCAGCATTGGGGCTAGCGGGGGGCCGCGGGAGACCCAGTACTTC	CASSIGASGGPRETQYF
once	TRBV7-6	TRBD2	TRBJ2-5	TGTGCCAGCAGCGTCCGTAGCGGAGGGACTAACCAAGAGACCCAGTACTTC	CASSVRSGGTNQETQYF
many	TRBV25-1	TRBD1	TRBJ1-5	TGTGCCAGCAGTGGGGGACAGCACAATCAGCCCCAGCATTTT	CASSGGQHNQPQHF
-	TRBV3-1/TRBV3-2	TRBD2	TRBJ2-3	TGTGCCAGCAGCCTCAGGGTAGCGGGAACTATAGATACGCAGTATTTT	CASSLRVAGTIDTQYF
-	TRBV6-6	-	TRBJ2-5	TGTGCCAGCCGTCCGGGTGCCCAAGAGACCCAGTACTTC	CASRPGAQETQYF
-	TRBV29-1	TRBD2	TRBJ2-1	TGCAGCGCAAATAGCGGGAGGGCCAATGAGCAGTTCTTC	CSANSGRANEQFF
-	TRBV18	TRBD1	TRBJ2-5	TGTGCCAGCTCACCAAGACAGGGGTACCAAGAGACCCAGTACTTC	CASSPRQGYQETQYF
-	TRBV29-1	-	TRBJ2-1	TGCAGCGTTGAACCTGCTACTCACAATGAGCAGTTCTTC	CSVEPATHNEQFF
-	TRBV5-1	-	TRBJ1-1	TGCGCCAGCAGCTGGGGGGGCGGGTCCGACACTGAAGCTTTCTTT	CASSWGGGSDTEAFF